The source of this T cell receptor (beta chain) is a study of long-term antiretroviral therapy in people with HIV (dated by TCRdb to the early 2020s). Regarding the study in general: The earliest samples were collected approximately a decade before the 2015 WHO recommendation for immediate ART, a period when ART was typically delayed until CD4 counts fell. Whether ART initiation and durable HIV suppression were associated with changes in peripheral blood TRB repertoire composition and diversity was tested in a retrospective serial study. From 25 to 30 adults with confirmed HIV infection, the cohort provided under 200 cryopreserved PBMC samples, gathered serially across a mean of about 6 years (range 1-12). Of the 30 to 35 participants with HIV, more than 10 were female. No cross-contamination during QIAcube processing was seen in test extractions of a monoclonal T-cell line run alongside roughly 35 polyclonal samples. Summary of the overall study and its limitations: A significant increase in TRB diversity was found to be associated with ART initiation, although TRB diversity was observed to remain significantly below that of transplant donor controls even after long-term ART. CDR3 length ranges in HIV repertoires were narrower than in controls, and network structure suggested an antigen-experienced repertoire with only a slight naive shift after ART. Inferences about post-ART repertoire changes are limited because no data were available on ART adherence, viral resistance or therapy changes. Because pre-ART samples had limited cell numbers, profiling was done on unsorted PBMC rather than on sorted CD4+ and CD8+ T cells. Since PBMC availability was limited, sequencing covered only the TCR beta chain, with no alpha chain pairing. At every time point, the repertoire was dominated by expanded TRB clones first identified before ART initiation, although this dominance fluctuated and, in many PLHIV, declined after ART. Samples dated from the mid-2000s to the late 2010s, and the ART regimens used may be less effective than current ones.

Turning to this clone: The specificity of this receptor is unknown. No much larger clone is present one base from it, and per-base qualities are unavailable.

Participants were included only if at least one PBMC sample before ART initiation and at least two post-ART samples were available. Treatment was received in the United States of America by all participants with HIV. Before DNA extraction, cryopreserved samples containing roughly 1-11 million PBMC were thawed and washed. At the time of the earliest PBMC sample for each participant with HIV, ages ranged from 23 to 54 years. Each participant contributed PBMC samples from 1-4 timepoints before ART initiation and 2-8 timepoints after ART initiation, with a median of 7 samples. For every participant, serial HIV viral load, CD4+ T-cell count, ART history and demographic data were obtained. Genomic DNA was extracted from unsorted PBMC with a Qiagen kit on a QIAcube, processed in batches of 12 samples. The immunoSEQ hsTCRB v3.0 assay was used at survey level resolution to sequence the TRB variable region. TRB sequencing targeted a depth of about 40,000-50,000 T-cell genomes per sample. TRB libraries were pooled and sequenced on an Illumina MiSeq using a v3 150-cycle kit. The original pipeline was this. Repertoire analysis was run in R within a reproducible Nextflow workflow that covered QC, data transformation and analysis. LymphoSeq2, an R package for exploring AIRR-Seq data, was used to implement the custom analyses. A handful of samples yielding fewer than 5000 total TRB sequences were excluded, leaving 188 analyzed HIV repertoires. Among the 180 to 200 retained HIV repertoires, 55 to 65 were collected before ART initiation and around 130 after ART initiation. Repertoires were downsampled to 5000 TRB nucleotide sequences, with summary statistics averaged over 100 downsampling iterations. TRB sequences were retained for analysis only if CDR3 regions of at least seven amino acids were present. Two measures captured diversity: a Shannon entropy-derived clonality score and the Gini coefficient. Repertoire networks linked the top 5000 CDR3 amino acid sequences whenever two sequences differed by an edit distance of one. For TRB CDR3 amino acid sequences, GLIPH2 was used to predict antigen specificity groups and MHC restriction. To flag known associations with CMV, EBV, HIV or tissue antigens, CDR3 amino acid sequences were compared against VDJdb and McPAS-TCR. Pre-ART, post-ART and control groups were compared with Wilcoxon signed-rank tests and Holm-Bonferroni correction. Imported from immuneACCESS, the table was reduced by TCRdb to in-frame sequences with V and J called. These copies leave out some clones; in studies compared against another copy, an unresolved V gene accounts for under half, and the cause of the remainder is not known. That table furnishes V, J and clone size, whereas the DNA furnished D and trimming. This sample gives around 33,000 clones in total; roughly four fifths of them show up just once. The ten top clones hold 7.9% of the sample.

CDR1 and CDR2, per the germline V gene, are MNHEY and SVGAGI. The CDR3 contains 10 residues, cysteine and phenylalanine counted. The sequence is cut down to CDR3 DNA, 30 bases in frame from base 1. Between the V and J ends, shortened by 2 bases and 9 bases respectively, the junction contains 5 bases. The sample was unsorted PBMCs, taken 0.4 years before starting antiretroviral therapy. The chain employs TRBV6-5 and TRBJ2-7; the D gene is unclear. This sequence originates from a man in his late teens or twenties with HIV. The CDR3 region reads CASSYEVQYF. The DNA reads TGTGCCAGCAGTTACGAGGTGCAGTACTTC.